This T cell receptor (beta chain) was observed in a study of OX40 agonist ivuxolimab in advanced cancers. Assay: immunoSEQ multiplex PCR; the TCRdb copy retains only in-frame clones and omits some. In the table there are 9,500 to 15,000 clones, about 80% of which are singletons. The input for sequencing was CD4+ or CD8+ T cells sorted from blood, taken in a trial of the OX40 agonist ivuxolimab. The clonotype originates from an adult with an advanced solid tumor such as melanoma, head and neck, liver or kidney cancer.

CDR3 sequence: CATRDADEPYNEQFF. DNA of the CDR3: TGTGCCACTCGAGACGCGGACGAACCCTACAATGAGCAGTTCTTC. The chain has TRBV6-1 and TRBJ2-1; D not certain. The CDR3 has 15 amino acids. Germline V gene sequence: CDR1 MNHNS, CDR2 SASEGT. The V gene lost 10 bases and the J gene lost 2 bases, with 18 bases spanning the gap.